The 12 T cell receptor beta chains reported below all come from one sample, sequenced in a study of cytomegalovirus exposure and HLA in healthy donors. 60 Vbeta and 13 Jbeta primers were used in PCR. Some clones are missing from TCRdb's copy, which holds only in-frame ones; the method was immunoSEQ multiplex PCR. The sample carries approximately 170,000 clones, roughly 80% recorded once. Sequencing was performed on PBMCs. The receptor set was obtained from a male donor in good health and CMV-seronegative.

This clone showed up just a few times. This chain uses TRBV7-8 with TRBJ1-1; 7 positions match TRBD1. V dropped 4 bases and J dropped 6; count of bases not matched to a gene: 8. This CDR3 region has 14 residues. Germline V gene data show CDR1 as SGHVS and CDR2 as FQNEAQ. CDR3 protein: CASSSPTGVSEAFF. CDR3 coding DNA: TGTGCCAGCAGCTCCCCAACAGGGGTCTCTGAAGCTTTCTTT.

The CDR3 protein is CASAPTGAFNYGYTF. The CDR3 DNA reads as TGTGCCAGCGCTCCGACAGGGGCCTTTAACTATGGCTACACCTTC. This chain links TRBV2 with TRBJ1-2; 8 bases agree with TRBD1. With V trimmed by 8 bases and J by 1 base, 9 bases remained unmatched. Germline values: CDR1 SNHLY, CDR2 FYNNEI. CDR3 size: 15 residues.

This chain links TRBV4-3 with TRBJ2-3, with 8 bases lining up with TRBD2. The CDR3 has 16 residues. Germline CDR1 LGHNA, CDR2 YSLEER. Losses at the gene ends were 0 bases for V and 2 bases for J; bases not matched to a gene: 4. This chain's CDR3 is CASSQEPGGVTDTQYF. The CDR3 DNA reads TGCGCCAGCAGCCAAGAGCCGGGGGGGGTCACAGATACGCAGTATTTT.

This clone was seen a single time. This rearrangement joins TRBV15 to TRBJ2-2; TRBD1 matches at 8 bases. This CDR3 contains 16 residues. Germline V gene data show CDR1 as LNHNV and CDR2 as YYDKDF (reference sequence). V gave up 4 bases and J gave up 6 bases; unmatched junction bases: 10. The CDR3 nucleotides read TGTGCCACCAGCACCGGGGAAGCAGGGGGCGCCGGGGAGCTGTTTTTT. Its translation is CATSTGEAGGAGELFF.

The chain couples TRBV2 to TRBJ2-1; 7 nucleotides align to TRBD1. The V and J ends lost 7 bases and 4 bases, in that order; junction bases with no gene match: 4. This CDR3 spans 13 amino acids. Looked up from germline, CDR1 is SNHLY and CDR2 is FYNNEI. The CDR3 DNA reads as TGTGCCAGCACCAGGGGGTCTTACAATGAGCAGTTCTTC. This encodes CASTRGSYNEQFF.

The V gene is TRBV5-8, the J gene TRBJ2-5, with 10 bases lining up with TRBD2. This CDR3 has 13 residues. CDR1 and CDR2 (germline): SGHTS, YDEGEE. V gave up 6 bases and J gave up 5 bases; unmatched junction bases: 4. The CDR3 protein is CASTLAGVETQYF. In nucleotides, the CDR3 is TGTGCCAGCACCCTAGCGGGGGTGGAGACCCAGTACTTC. Using reference TRBV5-8 and TRBJ2-5 for the parts outside the CDR3, the full variable domain is EAGVTQSPTHLIKTRGQQATLRCSPISGHTSVYWYQQALGLGLQFLLWYDEGEERNRGNFPPRFSGRQFPNYSSELNVNALELEDSALYLCASTLAGVETQYFGPGTRLLVL.

Of note for this clone: One end of the junction does not line up with germline, which may come from a read error. The chain couples TRBV25-1 to TRBJ2-6; 7 nucleotides line up with TRBD1. Germline V CDR1 and CDR2: MGHDK, SYGVNS. This CDR3 contains 17 residues. CDR3 region: CASSARDSNSGANGLTF. CDR3 in DNA: TGTGCCAGCAGTGCGAGGGACAGTAACTCTGGGGCCAACGGCCTGACTTTC.

V is TRBV6-5 and J is TRBJ1-6; 8 positions match TRBD1. There are 14 residues in the CDR3. Germline trimming cut 5 bases from V and 9 bases from J; bases unmatched to any gene: 6. Germline V gene data show CDR1 as MNHEY and CDR2 as SVGAGI. CDR3 nucleotides: TGTGCCAGCAGTCTGGACAGGGCAGGTTCACCCCTCCACTTT. Translation gives CASSLDRAGSPLHF.

This clone was seen once. V gene TRBV6-6 combines with J gene TRBJ2-7, with 7 positions matching TRBD1. The CDR3 has 12 residues. The V gene's germline CDR1 is MNHNY and CDR2 SVGAGI (reference sequence). After removal of 10 bases from V and 2 bases from J, the junction contained 5 bases not matched to a gene. The CDR3 is CATQTGTYEQYF. The CDR3 DNA follows: TGTGCCACCCAGACAGGGACCTACGAGCAGTACTTC.

This rearrangement joins TRBV9 to TRBJ2-3, with D maybe TRBD1 (5 bases). CDR3 length: 16 residues. V was clipped by 3 bases and J by 2 bases, with 16 bases between them. CDR1 and CDR2 from the germline V gene are SGDLS and YYNGEE. CDR3 residues: CASSGQSGVPTDTQYF. The CDR3 DNA reads as TGTGCCAGCAGCGGACAGTCTGGGGTTCCCACAGATACGCAGTATTTT.

The J gene is TRBJ1-6, the V gene TRBV27; a possible D gene is TRBD1 (5 bases). Germline CDR1 MNHEY, CDR2 SMNVEV (reference sequence). V was clipped by 0 bases and J by 4 bases, with 10 bases between them. The CDR3 spans 16 residues. The CDR3, as DNA: TGTGCCAGCAGTTTATCGGCGGGGGGGTATAATTCACCCCTCCACTTT. It encodes CASSLSAGGYNSPLHF.

This clone was recorded a few times. The chain carries TRBV9 and TRBJ2-3, with 9 bases lining up with TRBD1. The CDR3 is 16 amino acids. Germline V gene lookup returns CDR1 SGDLS and CDR2 YYNGEE. V shed 4 bases, J shed 3 bases, and the junction held 9 bases outside the gene matches. CDR3 in amino acids: CASSPRTGDGTDTQYF. CDR3 nucleotide sequence: TGTGCCAGCAGCCCGAGGACAGGGGATGGGACAGATACGCAGTATTTT.